These 11 T cell receptor beta chains came from one sample sequenced in a study of blood T cell repertoires in COVID-19. TCRdb keeps only in-frame clones here, not all; method: immunoSEQ multiplex PCR. Here the sample spans roughly 230,000 clones, around 85% being singletons. Specimen: peripheral blood. All receptors derive from a man aged 45 to 65 with COVID-19, enrolled during active disease.

V usage is TRBV21-1 and J usage is TRBJ1-2; the D segment call TRBD1 is taken from the table without a DNA check. TRBV21-1 is shown as a pseudogene. This CDR3 contains 15 residues. The CDR3 is CASSKAPDRYYGYTF. The DNA of the CDR3 is TGTGCCAGCAGCAAAGCCCCGGACAGATACTATGGCTACACCTTC.

This chain joins TRBV5-1 and TRBJ1-1, with D possibly TRBD1 on 6 matching bases. With 0 bases removed from V and 5 bases from J, the gap between germline ends came to 11 bases. The germline V gene encodes CDR1 SGHRS and CDR2 YFSETQ. The CDR3 consists of 14 residues. In nucleotides, the CDR3 is TGCGCCAGCAGCTTGGGCAGGGGAAGAACTGAAGCTTTCTTT. Encoded protein: CASSLGRGRTEAFF.

The chain combines TRBV7-2 with TRBJ2-3; TRBD2 matches at 8 bases. Germline CDR1 SGHTA, CDR2 FQGNSA. The CDR3 contains 17 residues. The trim removed 4 bases at V and 3 bases at J, leaving 12 bases unmatched. In nucleotides, the CDR3 is TGTGCCAGCAGCTCCGGACTATTGCGGGGGGCTACAGATACGCAGTATTTT. Its translation is CASSSGLLRGATDTQYF.

The chain uses TRBV5-1 and TRBJ2-5; D is perhaps TRBD1 (6 bases). The CDR3 consists of 14 residues. V lost 3 bases, J lost 5 bases, and 14 bases lay in between. CDR1 and CDR2 (germline): SGHRS, YFSETQ. The CDR3 sequence is CASSSTGSGETQYF. Written as DNA, the CDR3 is TGCGCCAGCAGCTCCACAGGGTCGGGGGAGACCCAGTACTTC.

The V and J genes are TRBV9 and TRBJ1-2, with 9 nucleotides matching TRBD1. This CDR3 is built from 14 residues. Germline V gives CDR1 SGDLS, CDR2 YYNGEE. V lost 4 bases, J lost 7 bases, and 8 bases stayed unmatched. CDR3 coding DNA: TGTGCCAGCAGCCCAGGACAGGGGATCGGTGGCTACACCTTC. The encoded protein is CASSPGQGIGGYTF.

This clone was recorded a few times. This chain connects TRBV19 to TRBJ1-6; 9 positions match TRBD1. V dropped 3 bases and J dropped 7; count of bases not matched to a gene: 4. Germline values: CDR1 LNHDA, CDR2 SQIVND (reference sequence). The CDR3 sequence is 15 residues long. The CDR3 spells CASSIRGTGNSPLHF. CDR3 nucleotides: TGTGCCAGTAGTATTCGGGGGACAGGGAATTCACCCCTCCACTTT. Variable domain in full (rest from reference TRBV19 and TRBJ1-6): DGGITQSPKYLFRKEGQNVTLSCEQNLNHDAMYWYRQDPGQGLRLIYYSQIVNDFQKGDIAEGYSVSREKKESFPLTVTSAQKNPTAFYLCASSIRGTGNSPLHFGNGTRLTVT.

V and J are TRBV6-5 and TRBJ1-2; possible D gene TRBD1, 5 bases. V was trimmed by 5 bases and J by 5 bases, leaving 12 bases between them. CDR1 is MNHEY and CDR2 is SVGAGI in the germline V gene. The CDR3 covers 13 residues. The CDR3 reads CASSRDGSYGYTF. The CDR3 DNA reads as TGTGCCAGCAGTCGGGACGGGAGTTATGGCTACACCTTC.

V and J are TRBV11-2 and TRBJ2-7, with 9 positions matching TRBD1. Germline V gene lookup returns CDR1 SGHAT and CDR2 FQNNGV. Germline trimming cut 4 bases from V and 4 bases from J; bases unmatched to any gene: 8. CDR3 length: 15 residues. The CDR3 spells CASSSPGQGRYEQYF. The DNA for the CDR3 is TGTGCCAGCAGCTCACCGGGACAGGGACGATACGAGCAGTACTTC. Full variable domain (missing parts from reference TRBV11-2 and TRBJ2-7): EAGVAQSPRYKIIEKRQSVAFWCNPISGHATLYWYQQILGQGPKLLIQFQNNGVVDDSQLPKDRFSAERLKGVDSTLKIQPAKLEDSAVYLCASSSPGQGRYEQYFGPGTRLTVT.

V is TRBV3-1 (or the pseudogene TRBV3-2) and J is TRBJ1-2, with D unresolved. The V gene lost 1 base and the J gene lost 0 bases, with 3 bases spanning the gap. Germline V gene data show CDR1 as LGHDT and CDR2 as YNNKEL (reference sequence). The CDR3 runs to 13 residues. The CDR3 reads CASSQVTNYGYTF. CDR3 bases: TGTGCCAGCAGCCAAGTTACTAACTATGGCTACACCTTC.

The chain is built from TRBV15 and TRBJ2-7; tentatively, D is TRBD1 (6 bases). V was shortened by 2 bases and J by 1 base, with 6 bases between the two germline ends. This CDR3 has 13 residues. The germline gives CDR1 LNHNV, CDR2 YYDKDF (reference sequence). The CDR3 loop reads CATSRQGSYEQYF. The CDR3 coding sequence is TGTGCCACCAGCAGACAGGGGTCCTACGAGCAGTACTTC.

The rearrangement uses TRBV9 and TRBJ1-2; TRBD1 matches at 9 bases. Trimming cost V 0 bases and J 6 bases; bases outside gene matches: 9. This CDR3 is 16 amino acids long. The germline V gene encodes CDR1 SGDLS and CDR2 YYNGEE. CDR3 sequence: CASSVGQTGTGNGYTF. The CDR3 region has the DNA TGTGCCAGCAGCGTAGGCCAGACCGGGACAGGGAATGGCTACACCTTC.